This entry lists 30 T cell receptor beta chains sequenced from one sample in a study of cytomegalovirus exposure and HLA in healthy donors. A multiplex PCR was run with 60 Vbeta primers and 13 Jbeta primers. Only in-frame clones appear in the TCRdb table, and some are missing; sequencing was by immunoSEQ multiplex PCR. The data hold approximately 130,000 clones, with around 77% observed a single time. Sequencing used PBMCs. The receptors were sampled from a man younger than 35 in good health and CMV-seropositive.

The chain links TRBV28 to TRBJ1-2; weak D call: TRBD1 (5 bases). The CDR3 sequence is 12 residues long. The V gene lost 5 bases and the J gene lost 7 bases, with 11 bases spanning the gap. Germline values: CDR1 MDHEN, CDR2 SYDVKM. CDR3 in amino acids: CASSVGQGGYTF. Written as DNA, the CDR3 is TGTGCCAGCAGTGTAGGACAAGGTGGCTACACCTTC.

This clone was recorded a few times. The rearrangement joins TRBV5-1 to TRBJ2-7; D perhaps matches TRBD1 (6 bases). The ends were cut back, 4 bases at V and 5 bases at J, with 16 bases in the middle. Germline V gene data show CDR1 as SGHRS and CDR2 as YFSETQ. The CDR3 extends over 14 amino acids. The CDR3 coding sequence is TGCGCCAGCAGCGTACAGGGCCCCCTTGACGAGCAGTACTTC. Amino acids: CASSVQGPLDEQYF.

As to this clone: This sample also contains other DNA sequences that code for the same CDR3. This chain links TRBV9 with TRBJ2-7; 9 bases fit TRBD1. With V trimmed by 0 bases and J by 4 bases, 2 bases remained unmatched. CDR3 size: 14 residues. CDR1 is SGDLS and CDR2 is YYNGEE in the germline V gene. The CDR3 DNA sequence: TGTGCCAGCAGCGTAGCACAGGGGGCTTACGAGCAGTACTTC. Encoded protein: CASSVAQGAYEQYF.

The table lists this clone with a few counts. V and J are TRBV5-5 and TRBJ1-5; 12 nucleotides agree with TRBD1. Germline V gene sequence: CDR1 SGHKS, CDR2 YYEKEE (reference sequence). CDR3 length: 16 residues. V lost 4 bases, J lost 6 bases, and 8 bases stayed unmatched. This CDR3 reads CASSIGTGGDGQPQHF. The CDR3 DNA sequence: TGTGCCAGCAGCATAGGGACAGGGGGCGATGGTCAGCCCCAGCATTTT. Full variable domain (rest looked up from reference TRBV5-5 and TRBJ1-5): DAGVTQSPTHLIKTRGQQVTLRCSPISGHKSVSWYQQVLGQGPQFIFQYYEKEERGRGNFPDRFSARQFPNYSSELNVNALLLGDSALYLCASSIGTGGDGQPQHFGDGTRLSIL.

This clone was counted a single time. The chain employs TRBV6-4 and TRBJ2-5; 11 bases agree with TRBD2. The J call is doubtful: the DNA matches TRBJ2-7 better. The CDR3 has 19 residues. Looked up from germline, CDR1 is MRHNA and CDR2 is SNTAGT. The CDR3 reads CASSDSASGRIRNSYEQYF. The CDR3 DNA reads TGTGCCAGCAGTGACTCGGCTAGCGGGAGGATTCGGAACTCCTACGAGCAGTACTTC.

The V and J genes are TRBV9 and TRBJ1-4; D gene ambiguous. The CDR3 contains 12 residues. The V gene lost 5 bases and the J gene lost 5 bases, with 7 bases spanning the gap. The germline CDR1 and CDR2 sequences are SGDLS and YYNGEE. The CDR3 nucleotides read TGTGCCAGCAGAGGAGAAAATGAAAAACTGTTTTTT. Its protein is CASRGENEKLFF.

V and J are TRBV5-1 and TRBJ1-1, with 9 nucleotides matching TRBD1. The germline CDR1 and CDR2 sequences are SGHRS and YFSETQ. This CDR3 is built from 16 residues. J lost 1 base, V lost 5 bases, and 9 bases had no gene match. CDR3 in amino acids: CASSIYQQGANTEAFF. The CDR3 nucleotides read TGCGCCAGCAGTATTTACCAACAGGGGGCGAACACTGAAGCTTTCTTT.

The CDR3 DNA follows: TGTGCCAGCAGCCCTGGGACAGGCCTTACTACAGATACGCAGTATTTT. It codes for CASSPGTGLTTDTQYF. The chain is built from TRBV6-6 and TRBJ2-3, with 8 nucleotides matching TRBD1. Trimming cost V 6 bases and J 3 bases; bases outside gene matches: 11. Germline-derived CDR1 and CDR2 are MNHNY and SVGAGI (reference sequence). CDR3 size: 16 residues.

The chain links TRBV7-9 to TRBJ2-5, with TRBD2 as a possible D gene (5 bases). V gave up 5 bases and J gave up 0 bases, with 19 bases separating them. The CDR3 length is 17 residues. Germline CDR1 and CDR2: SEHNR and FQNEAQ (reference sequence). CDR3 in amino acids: CASSPSAGRAYQETQYF. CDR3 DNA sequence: TGTGCCAGCAGCCCAAGTGCGGGCAGAGCCTACCAAGAGACCCAGTACTTC.

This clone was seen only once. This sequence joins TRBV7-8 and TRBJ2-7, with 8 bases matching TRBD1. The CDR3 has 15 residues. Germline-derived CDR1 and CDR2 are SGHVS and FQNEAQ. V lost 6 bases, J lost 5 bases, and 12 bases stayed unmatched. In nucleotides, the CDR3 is TGTGCCAGCAGAACTAGAGGCGCAGGGGGCCACGAGCAGTACTTC. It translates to CASRTRGAGGHEQYF.

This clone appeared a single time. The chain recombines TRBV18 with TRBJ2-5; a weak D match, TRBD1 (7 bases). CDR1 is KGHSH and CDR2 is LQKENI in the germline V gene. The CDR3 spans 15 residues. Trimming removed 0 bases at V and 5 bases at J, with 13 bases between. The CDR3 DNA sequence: TGTGCCAGCTCACCACCGGAGGGGGCAGGGGAGACCCAGTACTTC. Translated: CASSPPEGAGETQYF.

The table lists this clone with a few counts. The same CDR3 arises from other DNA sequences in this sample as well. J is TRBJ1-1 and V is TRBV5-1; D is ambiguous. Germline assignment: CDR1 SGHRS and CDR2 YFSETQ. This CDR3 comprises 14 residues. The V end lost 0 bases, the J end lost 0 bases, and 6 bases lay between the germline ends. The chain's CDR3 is CASSLGTVNTEAFF. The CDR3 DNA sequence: TGCGCCAGCAGCTTGGGGACTGTGAACACTGAAGCTTTCTTT.

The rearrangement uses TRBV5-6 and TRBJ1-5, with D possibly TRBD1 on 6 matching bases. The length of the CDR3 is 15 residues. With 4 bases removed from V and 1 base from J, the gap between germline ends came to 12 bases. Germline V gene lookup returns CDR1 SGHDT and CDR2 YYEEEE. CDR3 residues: CASSLTGLSNQPQHF. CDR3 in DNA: TGTGCCAGCAGCCTGACAGGACTGAGCAATCAGCCCCAGCATTTT.

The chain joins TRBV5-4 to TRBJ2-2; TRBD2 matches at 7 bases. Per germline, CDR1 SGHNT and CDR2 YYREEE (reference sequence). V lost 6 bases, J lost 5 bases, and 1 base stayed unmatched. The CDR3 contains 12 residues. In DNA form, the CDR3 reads TGTGCCAGCACCGGGGGGACCGGGGAGCTGTTTTTT. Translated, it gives CASTGGTGELFF.

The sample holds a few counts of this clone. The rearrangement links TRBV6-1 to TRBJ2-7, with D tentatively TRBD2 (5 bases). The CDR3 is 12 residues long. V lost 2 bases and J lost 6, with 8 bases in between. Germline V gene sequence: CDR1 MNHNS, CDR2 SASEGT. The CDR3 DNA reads TGTGCCAGCAGTGAATGGAGGTCCGAGCAGTACTTC. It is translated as CASSEWRSEQYF.

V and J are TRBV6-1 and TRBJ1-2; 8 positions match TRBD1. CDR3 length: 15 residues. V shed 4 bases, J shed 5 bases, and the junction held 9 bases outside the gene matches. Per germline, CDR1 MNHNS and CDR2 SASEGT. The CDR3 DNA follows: TGTGCCAGCAGTGCCCCGGACAGGGAAGGTTATGGCTACACCTTC. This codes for CASSAPDREGYGYTF.

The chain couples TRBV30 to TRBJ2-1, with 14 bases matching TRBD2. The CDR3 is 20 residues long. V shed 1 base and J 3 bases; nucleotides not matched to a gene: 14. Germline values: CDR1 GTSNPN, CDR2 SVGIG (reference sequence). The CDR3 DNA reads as TGTGCCTGGAGTGGACTAGCGGGAGGGACCGCGACTCTTTTCTACAATGAGCAGTTCTTC. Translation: CAWSGLAGGTATLFYNEQFF.

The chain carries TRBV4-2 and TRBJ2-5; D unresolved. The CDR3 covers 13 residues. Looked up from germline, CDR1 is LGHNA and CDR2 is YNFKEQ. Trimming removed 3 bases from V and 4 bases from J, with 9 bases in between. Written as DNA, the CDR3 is TGTGCCAGCAGCCAGAGTCGTCGAGAGACCCAGTACTTC. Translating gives CASSQSRRETQYF.

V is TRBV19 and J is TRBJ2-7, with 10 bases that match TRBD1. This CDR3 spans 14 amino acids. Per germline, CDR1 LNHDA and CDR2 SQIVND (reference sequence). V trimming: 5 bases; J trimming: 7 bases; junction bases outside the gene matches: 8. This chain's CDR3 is CASSLGQGLREQYF. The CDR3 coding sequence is TGTGCCAGTAGTTTGGGACAGGGGCTGAGAGAGCAGTACTTC.

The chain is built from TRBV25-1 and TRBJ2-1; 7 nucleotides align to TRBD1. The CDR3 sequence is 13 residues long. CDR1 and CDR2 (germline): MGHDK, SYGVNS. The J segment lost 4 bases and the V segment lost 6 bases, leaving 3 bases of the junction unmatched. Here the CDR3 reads CASRSGGYNEQFF. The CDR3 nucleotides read TGTGCCAGCAGATCAGGGGGTTACAATGAGCAGTTCTTC. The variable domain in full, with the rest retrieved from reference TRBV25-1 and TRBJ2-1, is EADIYQTPRYLVIGTGKKITLECSQTMGHDKMYWYQQDPGMELHLIHYSYGVNSTEKGDLSSESTVSRIRTEHFPLTLESARPSHTSQYLCASRSGGYNEQFFGPGTRLTVL.

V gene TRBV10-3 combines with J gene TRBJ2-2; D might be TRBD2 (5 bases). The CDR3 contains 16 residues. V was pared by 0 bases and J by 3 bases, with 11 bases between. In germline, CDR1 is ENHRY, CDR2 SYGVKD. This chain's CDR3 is CAISESGGIDTGELFF. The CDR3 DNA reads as TGTGCCATCAGTGAGTCAGGAGGTATAGACACCGGGGAGCTGTTTTTT.

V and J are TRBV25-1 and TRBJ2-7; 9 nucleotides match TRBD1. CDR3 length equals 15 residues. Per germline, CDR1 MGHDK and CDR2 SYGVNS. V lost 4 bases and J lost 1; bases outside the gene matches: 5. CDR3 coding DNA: TGTGCCAGCAGTGTGGGACAGGGAGGATCCTACGAGCAGTACTTC. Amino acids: CASSVGQGGSYEQYF.

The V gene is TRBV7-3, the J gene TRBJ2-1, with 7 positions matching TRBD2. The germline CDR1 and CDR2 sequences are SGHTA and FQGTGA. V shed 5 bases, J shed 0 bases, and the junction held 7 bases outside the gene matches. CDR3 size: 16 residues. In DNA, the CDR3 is TGTGCCAGCAGCCCGAATAGCGGGTACTCCTACAATGAGCAGTTCTTC. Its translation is CASSPNSGYSYNEQFF.

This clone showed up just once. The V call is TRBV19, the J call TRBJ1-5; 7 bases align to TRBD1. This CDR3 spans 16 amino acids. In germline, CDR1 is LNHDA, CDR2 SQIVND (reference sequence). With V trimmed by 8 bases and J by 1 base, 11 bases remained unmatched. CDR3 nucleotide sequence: TGTGCCAGTTCCGGCACAGGGGAAGGGAGCAATCAGCCCCAGCATTTT. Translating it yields CASSGTGEGSNQPQHF.

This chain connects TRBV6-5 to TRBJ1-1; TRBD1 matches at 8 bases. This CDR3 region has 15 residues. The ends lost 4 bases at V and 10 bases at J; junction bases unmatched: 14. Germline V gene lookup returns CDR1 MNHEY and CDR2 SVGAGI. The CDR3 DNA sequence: TGTGCCAGCAGTTCCTCAGGACAGGGAGCCTCTCGAGCTTTCTTT. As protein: CASSSSGQGASRAFF.

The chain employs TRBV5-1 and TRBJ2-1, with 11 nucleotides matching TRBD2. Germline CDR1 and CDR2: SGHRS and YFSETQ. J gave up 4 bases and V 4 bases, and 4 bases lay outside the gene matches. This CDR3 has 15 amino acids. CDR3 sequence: CASSLGTSGYNEQFF. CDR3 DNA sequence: TGCGCCAGCAGCCTAGGGACTAGCGGATACAATGAGCAGTTCTTC.

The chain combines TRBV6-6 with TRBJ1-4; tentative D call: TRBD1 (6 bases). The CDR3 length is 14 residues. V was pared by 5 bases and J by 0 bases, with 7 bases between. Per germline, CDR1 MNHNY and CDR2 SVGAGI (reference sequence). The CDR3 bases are TGTGCCAGCAGTAACAGGGCAACTAATGAAAAACTGTTTTTT. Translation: CASSNRATNEKLFF.

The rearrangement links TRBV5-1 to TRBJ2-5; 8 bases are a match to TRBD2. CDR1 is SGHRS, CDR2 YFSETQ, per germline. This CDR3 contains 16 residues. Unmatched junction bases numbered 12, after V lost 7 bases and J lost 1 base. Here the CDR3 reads CASDRGGGRGQETQYF. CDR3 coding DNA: TGCGCCAGCGATCGGGGCGGGGGGAGAGGCCAAGAGACCCAGTACTTC.

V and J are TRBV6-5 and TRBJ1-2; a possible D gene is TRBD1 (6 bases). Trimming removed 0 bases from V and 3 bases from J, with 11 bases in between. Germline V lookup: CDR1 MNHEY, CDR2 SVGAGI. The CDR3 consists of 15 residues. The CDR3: CASSYSLNRDYGYTF. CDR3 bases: TGTGCCAGCAGTTACTCGTTAAACAGGGACTATGGCTACACCTTC.

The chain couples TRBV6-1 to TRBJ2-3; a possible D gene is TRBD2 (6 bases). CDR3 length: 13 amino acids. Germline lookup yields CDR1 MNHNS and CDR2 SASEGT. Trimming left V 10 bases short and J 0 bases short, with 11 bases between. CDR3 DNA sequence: TGTGCCACCTCGGGACTTAGCACAGATACGCAGTATTTT. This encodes CATSGLSTDTQYF.